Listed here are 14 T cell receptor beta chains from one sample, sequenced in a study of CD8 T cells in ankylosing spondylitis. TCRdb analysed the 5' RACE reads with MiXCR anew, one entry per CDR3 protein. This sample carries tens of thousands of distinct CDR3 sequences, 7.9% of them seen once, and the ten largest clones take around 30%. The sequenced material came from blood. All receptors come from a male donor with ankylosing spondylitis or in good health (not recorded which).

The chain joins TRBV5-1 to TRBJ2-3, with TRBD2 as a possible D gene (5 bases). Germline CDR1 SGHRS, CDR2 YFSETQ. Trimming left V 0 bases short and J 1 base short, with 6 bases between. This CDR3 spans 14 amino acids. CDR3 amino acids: CASSLAGGTDTQYF. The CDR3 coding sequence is TGCGCCAGCAGCTTGGCCGGGGGCACAGATACGCAGTATTTT.

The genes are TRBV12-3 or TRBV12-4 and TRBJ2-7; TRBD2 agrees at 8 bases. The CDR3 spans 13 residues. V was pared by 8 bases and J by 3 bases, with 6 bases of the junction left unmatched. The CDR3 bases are TGTGCCAGCTGTCACGGGACTAGCTACGAGCAGTACTTC. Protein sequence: CASCHGTSYEQYF.

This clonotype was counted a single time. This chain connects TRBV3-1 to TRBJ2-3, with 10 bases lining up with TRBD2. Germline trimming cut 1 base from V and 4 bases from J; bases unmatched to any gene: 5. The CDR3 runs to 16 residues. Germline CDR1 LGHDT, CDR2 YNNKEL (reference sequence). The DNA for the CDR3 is TGTGCCAGCAGCCAAGGGAGCGGGGGGGCCCCAGATACGCAGTATTTT. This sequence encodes CASSQGSGGAPDTQYF.

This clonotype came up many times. CDR3 DNA sequence: TGTGCCAGCAGTTTAATGGCGGGGGGGTTCTATGAGCAGTTCTTC. This translates into CASSLMAGGFYEQFF. V usage is TRBV28 and J usage is TRBJ2-1, with TRBD2 identical over 9 bases. Trimming took 2 bases from V and 8 from J; bases not matched to a gene: 7. The length of the CDR3 is 15 residues. Germline loops: CDR1 MDHEN, CDR2 SYDVKM.

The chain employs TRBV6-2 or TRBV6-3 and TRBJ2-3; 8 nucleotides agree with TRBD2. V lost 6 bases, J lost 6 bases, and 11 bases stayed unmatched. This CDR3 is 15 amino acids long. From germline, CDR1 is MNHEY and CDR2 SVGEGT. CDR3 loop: CASSQAGARMDTQYF. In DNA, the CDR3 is TGTGCCAGCAGCCAAGCGGGGGCCCGCATGGATACGCAGTATTTT.

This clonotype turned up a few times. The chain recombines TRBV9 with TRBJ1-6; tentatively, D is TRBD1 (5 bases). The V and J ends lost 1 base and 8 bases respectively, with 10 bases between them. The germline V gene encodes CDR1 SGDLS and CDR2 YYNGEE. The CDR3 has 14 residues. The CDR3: CASSVKQAHSPLHF. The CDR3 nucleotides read TGTGCCAGCAGCGTAAAACAGGCACATTCACCCCTCCACTTT.

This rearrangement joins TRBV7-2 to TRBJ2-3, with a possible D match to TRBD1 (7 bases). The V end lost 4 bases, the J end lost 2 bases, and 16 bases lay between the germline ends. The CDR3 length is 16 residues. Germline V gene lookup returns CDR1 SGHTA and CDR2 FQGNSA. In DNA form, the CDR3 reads TGTGCCAGCAGCTCCCAGGGGGGTTGCAACACAGATACGCAGTATTTT. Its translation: CASSSQGGCNTDTQYF.

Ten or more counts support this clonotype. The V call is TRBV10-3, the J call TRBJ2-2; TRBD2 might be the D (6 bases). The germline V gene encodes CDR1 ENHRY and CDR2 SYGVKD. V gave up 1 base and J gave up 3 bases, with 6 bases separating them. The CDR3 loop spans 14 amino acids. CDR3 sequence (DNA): TGTGCCATCAGTGAGTGGGAGGACACCGGGGAGCTGTTTTTT. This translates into CAISEWEDTGELFF.

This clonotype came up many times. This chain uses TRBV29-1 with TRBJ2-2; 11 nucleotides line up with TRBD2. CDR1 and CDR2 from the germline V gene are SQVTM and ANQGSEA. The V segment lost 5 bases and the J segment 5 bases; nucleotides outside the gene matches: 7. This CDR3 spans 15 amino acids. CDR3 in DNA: TGCAGCGTTTTTGCCCGGACTAGCGGGACCGGGGAGCTGTTTTTT. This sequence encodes CSVFARTSGTGELFF.

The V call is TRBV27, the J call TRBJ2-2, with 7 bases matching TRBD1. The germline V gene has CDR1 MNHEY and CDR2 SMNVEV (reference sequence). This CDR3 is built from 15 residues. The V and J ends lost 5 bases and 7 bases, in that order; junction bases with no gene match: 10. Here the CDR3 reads CASSTIQGWGGELFF. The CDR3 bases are TGTGCCAGCAGTACAATACAGGGGTGGGGCGGGGAGCTGTTTTTT.

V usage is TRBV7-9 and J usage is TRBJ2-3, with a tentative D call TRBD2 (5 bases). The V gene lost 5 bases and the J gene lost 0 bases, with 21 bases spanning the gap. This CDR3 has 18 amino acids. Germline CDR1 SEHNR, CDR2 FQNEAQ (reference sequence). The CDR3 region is CASSDVGGWFTSTDTQYF. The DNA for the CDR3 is TGTGCCAGCAGCGACGTTGGCGGGTGGTTTACTAGCACAGATACGCAGTATTTT.

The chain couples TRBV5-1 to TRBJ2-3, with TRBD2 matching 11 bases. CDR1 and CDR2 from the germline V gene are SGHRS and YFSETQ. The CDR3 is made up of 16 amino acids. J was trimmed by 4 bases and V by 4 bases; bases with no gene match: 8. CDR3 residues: CASSPISGGGADTQYF. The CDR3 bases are TGCGCCAGCAGCCCAATTAGCGGGGGGGGCGCAGATACGCAGTATTTT.

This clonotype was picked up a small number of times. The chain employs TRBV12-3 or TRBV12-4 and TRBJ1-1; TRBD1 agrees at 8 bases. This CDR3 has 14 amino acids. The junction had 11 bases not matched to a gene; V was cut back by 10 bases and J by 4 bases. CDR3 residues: CATGPRTGTTEAFF. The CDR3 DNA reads TGTGCCACCGGGCCGCGGACAGGGACCACTGAAGCTTTCTTT.

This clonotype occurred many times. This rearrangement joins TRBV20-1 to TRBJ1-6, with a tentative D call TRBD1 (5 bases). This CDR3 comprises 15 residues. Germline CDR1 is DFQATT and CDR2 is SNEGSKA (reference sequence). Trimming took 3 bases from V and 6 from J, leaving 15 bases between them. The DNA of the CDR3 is TGCAGTGCTAGCCGGGCCCAGGGTGGTAATTCACCCCTCCACTTT. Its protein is CSASRAQGGNSPLHF.